This T cell receptor (beta chain) was sequenced for a study of T cell repertoires in aging, cancer and after chemotherapy. Overall study findings and caveats: Untreated cancer patients had significantly lower blood TCR diversity than age-matched healthy donors.

This clonotype was counted only a few times. What it recognizes is unknown. Amplification of TCR beta used genomic DNA extracted from peripheral blood. A mixed TRB-A/B primer pool amplified rearranged TRB by multiplex touch-down PCR. Each CDR3 protein is one row after TCRdb ran MiXCR on the multiplex PCR reads. The table records several thousand distinct CDR3 sequences, roughly 51% of them present only once. Material: blood. The source of this sequence is a human donor with a solid tumor.

CDR3 sequence reads: CASSNRQGIGLLRDNSPLHF. CDR3 DNA: TGTGCCAGCAGTAACAGACAGGGTATAGGCCTCTTAAGAGATAATTCACCCCTCCACTTT. The chain has TRBV27 and TRBJ1-6; 7 bases fit TRBD1. This CDR3 spans 20 amino acids. J was trimmed by 5 bases and V by 5 bases; bases with no gene match: 21. In germline, CDR1 is MNHEY, CDR2 SMNVEV (reference sequence).